What follows is one TCR beta chain and its context. TCRdb's table, derived via immunoSEQ multiplex PCR, lists solely in-frame clones and lacks some. This table holds approximately 730,000 clones, roughly 88% found once. This sample stems from a study of shared T cell receptors in the human thymus. The V gene's germline CDR1 is SQVTM and CDR2 ANQGSEA. J gave up 3 bases and V 5 bases, and 11 bases lay outside the gene matches. The CDR3 runs 16 residues. The sample was also reused in another study, on human thymus T cells. That paper adds: Corrective surgery for congenital heart defects was being performed on the healthy Finnish infants who served as donors. Resections obtained during corrective heart surgery supplied the thymus tissue. In thymic and blood repertoires alike, V and J usage looked biased.

The V call is TRBV29-1, the J call TRBJ2-5, with TRBD2 identical over 11 bases. The sequenced sample consisted of thymocytes. The TCR sequence derives from a girl under three years old with a congenital heart defect. The CDR3 here is CSVLGPLLAGEETQYF. CDR3 DNA: TGCAGCGTTTTAGGACCTTTACTAGCGGGGGAAGAGACCCAGTACTTC.